This T cell receptor beta chain was sequenced for a study of Graves' ophthalmopathy and Graves' hyperthyroidism. RNA transcripts were the source from which TCR beta CDR3 regions were amplified. RT-PCR was first run with HTBI primers, then multiplex PCR in a second round. A single record per CDR3 protein comes from TCRdb applying MiXCR to the multiplex PCR reads. The table includes around 600,000 distinct CDR3 sequences, roughly two fifths detected once. Germline CDR1 reads MGHDK; CDR2 reads SYGVNS. The length of the CDR3 is 16 residues. V shed 8 bases, J shed 0 bases, and the junction held 11 bases outside the gene matches.

The sequencing input was peripheral blood. This TCR was sampled from an adult man with Graves' ophthalmopathy. The rearrangement joins TRBV25-1 to TRBJ1-1; 8 bases are a match to TRBD1. CDR3 protein: CASLSQRTGLNTEAFF. As DNA, the CDR3 is TGTGCCAGCTTATCACAAAGGACAGGGCTGAACACTGAAGCTTTCTTT.